This passage covers 31 T cell receptor beta chains from one sample sequenced in a study of T cells in Graves' hyperthyroidism and ophthalmopathy. Template material for amplifying TCR beta CDR3 regions consisted of RNA transcripts. First-round RT-PCR with HTBI primers amplified the TCR CDR3 region. MiXCR was run by TCRdb on the multiplex PCR reads, yielding one entry per CDR3 protein. This table holds 400,000 to 500,000 distinct CDR3 sequences, about 15% found once. The specimen was blood. All receptors derive from a young woman with Graves' hyperthyroidism.

This clonotype came up many times. V and J are TRBV7-6 and TRBJ1-2; maybe TRBD1 (5 bases). Germline-derived CDR1 and CDR2 are SGHVS and FNYEAQ. V was clipped by 2 bases and J by 0 bases, with 19 bases between them. This CDR3 contains 18 residues. The CDR3 here is CASSLLPGVSVTNYGYTF. The CDR3 DNA reads as TGTGCCAGCAGCTTACTCCCGGGGGTTTCGGTTACTAACTATGGCTACACCTTC.

The V call is TRBV9, the J call TRBJ2-3; D gene unclear. The CDR3 sequence is 16 residues long. The germline V and J ends were trimmed by 7 bases and 2 bases, with 20 bases remaining between them. From germline, CDR1 is SGDLS and CDR2 YYNGEE. The CDR3 region has the DNA TGTGCCAGCCGACCGGGTGGTGCGGACCCCACAGATACGCAGTATTTT. Amino acids: CASRPGGADPTDTQYF.

This clonotype was picked up many times. The genes are TRBV19 and TRBJ2-7; 10 bases are shared with TRBD2. Unmatched junction bases numbered 4, after V lost 7 bases and J lost 1 base. This CDR3 is built from 14 residues. In germline, CDR1 is LNHDA, CDR2 SQIVND (reference sequence). CDR3 bases: TGTGCCAGTAAAACTAGCGGGACTTCCTACGAGCAGTACTTC. Translated: CASKTSGTSYEQYF.

This clonotype was seen repeatedly, ten times or more. The chain joins TRBV28 to TRBJ1-3, with D possibly TRBD1 on 6 matching bases. The CDR3 length is 13 residues. V was cut by 5 bases and J by 1 base, with 6 bases left in between. Germline V CDR1 and CDR2: MDHEN, SYDVKM. CDR3: CASSQGSGNTIYF. The DNA of the CDR3 is TGTGCCAGCAGTCAGGGGTCTGGAAACACCATATATTTT.

This clonotype has just a few counts. The gene calls are TRBV12-3 or TRBV12-4 and TRBJ2-1; D is ambiguous. The CDR3 loop spans 15 amino acids. Trimming left V 6 bases short and J 2 bases short, with 14 bases between. Here the CDR3 DNA reads TGTGCCAGCAGACCTGAAGGGCGCGCCTACAATGAGCAGTTCTTC. Protein: CASRPEGRAYNEQFF.

This clonotype appeared many times. The chain employs TRBV2 and TRBJ2-1; no definite D call. The germline V and J ends were trimmed by 0 bases and 7 bases, with 7 bases remaining between them. CDR3 length equals 13 residues. Germline-derived CDR1 and CDR2 are SNHLY and FYNNEI. CDR3 in DNA: TGTGCCAGCAGTGAAGCTTATACGAATGAGCAGTTCTTC. Residues: CASSEAYTNEQFF.

At least ten counts were recorded for this clonotype. The chain joins TRBV20-1 to TRBJ2-7; weak D call: TRBD2 (6 bases). CDR1 is DFQATT, CDR2 SNEGSKA, per germline (reference sequence). The ends were cut back, 6 bases at V and 0 bases at J, with 18 bases in the middle. This CDR3 contains 15 residues. In DNA form, the CDR3 reads TGCAGTGCCACCGCGGGGACCCTTAGCTCCTACGAGCAGTACGTC. Protein product: CSATAGTLSSYEQYV.

This clonotype was seen at least ten times. J is TRBJ2-5 and V is TRBV29-1, with TRBD2 matching over 13 bases. From germline, CDR1 is SQVTM and CDR2 ANQGSEA. This CDR3 region has 14 residues. V shed 3 bases, J shed 2 bases, and the junction held 0 bases outside the gene matches. The CDR3 loop reads CSVEGLAGQETQYF. The CDR3 DNA follows: TGCAGCGTTGAGGGACTAGCGGGGCAAGAGACCCAGTACTTC.

This clonotype was seen more than once but under ten times. The V and J genes are TRBV12-3 or TRBV12-4 and TRBJ1-2; D not certain. The CDR3 covers 16 residues. Between the trimmed V and J ends, which lost 7 bases and 8 bases, there was a span of 26 bases. The CDR3 here is CASTQEVATIAGGYTF. The CDR3 DNA follows: TGTGCCAGCACCCAAGAGGTGGCCACCATAGCCGGCGGCTACACCTTC.

This clonotype has ten or more counts. This chain uses TRBV20-1 with TRBJ2-3; D not certain. This CDR3 has 11 amino acids. CDR1 and CDR2 from the germline V gene are DFQATT and SNEGSKA (reference sequence). The CDR3 protein is CILPDGHTQYF. CDR3 coding DNA: TGCATCCTCCCGGACGGGCATACGCAGTATTTT.

At least ten counts were recorded for this clonotype. This chain uses TRBV20-1 with TRBJ1-1; no definite D call. Trimming took 0 bases from V and 14 from J, leaving 13 bases between them. This CDR3 is 11 amino acids long. Germline CDR1 reads DFQATT; CDR2 reads SNEGSKA (reference sequence). Written as DNA, the CDR3 is TGCAGTGCTAGAGATTCCCCGTTTAACTTCTTT. Translating it yields CSARDSPFNFF.

This clonotype was recorded at least ten times. The chain employs TRBV10-3 and TRBJ2-1; 10 nucleotides agree with TRBD2. CDR3 length: 12 residues. CDR1 is ENHRY, CDR2 SYGVKD, per germline. Germline trimming cut 5 bases from V and 10 bases from J; bases unmatched to any gene: 2. The CDR3 is CAISLAGDEQFF. CDR3 nucleotides: TGTGCCATCAGTCTAGCGGGAGACGAGCAGTTCTTC.

This clonotype was counted many times. This chain connects TRBV20-1 to TRBJ2-1, with TRBD1 matching 9 bases. J lost 10 bases, V lost 3 bases, and 13 bases had no gene match. The CDR3 length is 15 residues. Germline V gene lookup returns CDR1 DFQATT and CDR2 SNEGSKA (reference sequence). CDR3 loop: CSASLETGGRREQFF. DNA of the CDR3: TGCAGTGCTAGCCTTGAGACAGGGGGTCGCCGGGAGCAGTTCTTC.

This clonotype appeared a single time. A much larger clone sits a single nucleotide away, making a read error possible. The chain has TRBV20-1 and TRBJ1-6, with 12 positions matching TRBD1. There are 15 residues in the CDR3. The J segment lost 9 bases and the V segment lost 5 bases, leaving 8 bases of the junction unmatched. Germline-derived CDR1 and CDR2 are DFQATT and SNEGSKA (reference sequence). This CDR3 reads CSAGYWGQGASPLHF. The CDR3 DNA follows: TGCAGTGCTGGATATTGGGGACAGGGGGCTTCACCCCTCCACTTT.

This clonotype was detected ten times or more. This chain uses TRBV20-1 with TRBJ1-1; D might be TRBD1 (5 bases). The CDR3 totals 14 residues. Trimming took 8 bases from V and 4 from J, leaving 20 bases between them. The V gene's germline CDR1 is DFQATT and CDR2 SNEGSKA (reference sequence). Here the CDR3 reads CSHISSGPTTEAFF. The CDR3 region has the DNA TGCAGTCATATTTCTTCAGGGCCCACCACTGAAGCTTTCTTT.

This clonotype was found many times. The chain is built from TRBV27 and TRBJ2-5, with 11 nucleotides matching TRBD2. J was trimmed by 5 bases and V by 5 bases; bases with no gene match: 7. This CDR3 contains 15 residues. The germline V gene has CDR1 MNHEY and CDR2 SMNVEV (reference sequence). The CDR3 protein is CASSPRLAGTETQYF. CDR3 DNA: TGTGCCAGCAGTCCTCGACTAGCGGGAACGGAGACCCAGTACTTC.

This clonotype was seen only a few times. The chain is built from TRBV4-1 and TRBJ2-1; D possibly corresponds to TRBD2 (5 bases). V was clipped by 3 bases and J by 6 bases, with 15 bases between them. Germline CDR1 MGHRA, CDR2 YSYEKL. The CDR3 covers 15 residues. The CDR3 DNA follows: TGCGCCAGCAGCCAGCCCCCCCAGCGGATCAATGAGCAGTTCTTC. Its protein product is CASSQPPQRINEQFF.

This chain links TRBV4-1 with TRBJ2-3; 8 nucleotides agree with TRBD2. CDR3 length equals 15 residues. V was clipped by 2 bases and J by 3 bases; unmatched bases: 4. CDR1 is MGHRA and CDR2 is YSYEKL in the germline V gene. This chain's CDR3 is CASSQSGSSTDTQYF. CDR3 in DNA: TGCGCCAGCAGCCAAAGCGGGAGCTCTACAGATACGCAGTATTTT.

This clonotype was observed at least ten times. The chain is built from TRBV7-9 and TRBJ2-3, with 15 bases identical to TRBD2. CDR3 length: 17 residues. Losses at the gene ends were 6 bases for V and 6 bases for J; bases not matched to a gene: 10. Germline loops: CDR1 SEHNR, CDR2 FQNEAQ (reference sequence). CDR3 nucleotides: TGTGCCAGCAGGAGCCGAACCGGGACTAGCGGGAGGGATACGCAGTATTTT. This translates into CASRSRTGTSGRDTQYF.

This clonotype was seen at least ten times. The chain joins TRBV6-2 or TRBV6-3 to TRBJ2-6; D gene unclear. Trimming removed 4 bases from V and 0 bases from J, with 16 bases in between. CDR3 length equals 18 residues. The germline gives CDR1 MNHEY, CDR2 SVGEGT. The CDR3 bases are TGTGCCAGCAGTTTCCCGCCAGGCCGACGCTCTGGGGCCAACGTCCTGACTTTC. Encoded protein: CASSFPPGRRSGANVLTF.

This clonotype was counted ten times or more. V gene TRBV19 combines with J gene TRBJ2-2; TRBD1 or TRBD2 may be the D gene (6 bases each). The length of the CDR3 is 14 residues. Trimming stripped 6 bases from V and 7 bases from J, with 15 bases between. CDR1 and CDR2 from the germline V gene are LNHDA and SQIVND (reference sequence). CDR3 protein: CASSGGVGYGELFF. Here the CDR3 DNA reads TGTGCCAGTAGCGGGGGCGTCGGATACGGGGAGCTGTTTTTT.

This clonotype appeared many times. The CDR3 nucleotides are TGTGCCAGCAGTTTGGCGCAGCTTCTTTCACCCCTCCACTTT. Translation: CASSLAQLLSPLHF. The rearrangement uses TRBV12-3 or TRBV12-4 and TRBJ1-6; no reliable D call. The CDR3 loop spans 14 amino acids. The V end was cut by 3 bases, the J end by 9 bases, with 12 bases between.

This clonotype was seen more than once but under ten times. The chain recombines TRBV14 with TRBJ2-1, with a tentative D call TRBD1 (7 bases). The CDR3 is 14 residues long. The V gene lost 3 bases and the J gene lost 7 bases, with 13 bases spanning the gap. Per the germline V gene, CDR1 is SGHDN and CDR2 is FVKESK. The DNA for the CDR3 is TGTGCCAGCAGCCAGGAGGGGGCCTGGAATGAGCAGTTCTTC. Protein sequence: CASSQEGAWNEQFF.

Many counts were recorded for this clonotype. The rearrangement links TRBV12-3 or TRBV12-4 to TRBJ2-2; perhaps D is TRBD1 or TRBD2 (5 bases each). The CDR3 loop spans 16 amino acids. The V gene lost 7 bases and the J gene lost 5 bases, with 20 bases spanning the gap. Here the CDR3 DNA reads TGTGCCAGCATCCCAAGTAGGGACCTCTGGACCGGGGAGCTGTTTTTT. Amino acids: CASIPSRDLWTGELFF.

This clonotype was observed many times. This rearrangement joins TRBV30 to TRBJ2-7; the D call may be TRBD1 or TRBD2 (5 bases each). V lost 8 bases to trimming and J lost 2 bases, with 19 bases between them. There are 14 residues in the CDR3. The germline gives CDR1 GTSNPN, CDR2 SVGIG (reference sequence). CDR3 region: CASRDRGAAYEQYF. Written as DNA, the CDR3 is TGTGCCAGCCGGGACCGTGGGGCAGCCTACGAGCAGTACTTC.

The V gene is TRBV27, the J gene TRBJ2-7; D unresolved. From germline, CDR1 is MNHEY and CDR2 SMNVEV (reference sequence). Trimming pared 0 bases from V and 2 bases from J, leaving 8 bases between. The CDR3 spans 14 residues. CDR3 loop: CASSLSAGTYEQYF. DNA for the CDR3: TGTGCCAGCAGTTTATCGGCAGGAACCTACGAGCAGTACTTC.

The rearrangement links TRBV5-6 to TRBJ2-2, with unresolved D. V lost 1 base to trimming and J lost 1 base, with 5 bases between them. There are 14 residues in the CDR3. Germline V gene lookup returns CDR1 SGHDT and CDR2 YYEEEE. The CDR3: CASSLPGNTGELFF. CDR3 sequence (DNA): TGTGCCAGCAGCTTGCCCGGGAACACCGGGGAGCTGTTTTTT.

The genes are TRBV12-3 or TRBV12-4 and TRBJ2-1; 8 nucleotides match TRBD2. This CDR3 has 16 amino acids. With 1 base clipped from V and 1 base from J, the junction kept 3 bases outside the gene matches. CDR3 bases: TGTGCCAGCAGTTTAGGAGCGGGAGTATCCTACAATGAGCAGTTCTTC. Translated, it gives CASSLGAGVSYNEQFF.

This clonotype has a count of ten or more. V gene TRBV30 combines with J gene TRBJ2-2; unclear D gene. This CDR3 comprises 13 residues. V dropped 2 bases and J dropped 3 bases, with 7 bases sitting between them. The germline V gene encodes CDR1 GTSNPN and CDR2 SVGIG (reference sequence). CDR3 DNA sequence: TGTGCCTGGAGTCTTCGTCACACCGGGGAGCTGTTTTTT. Protein product: CAWSLRHTGELFF.

The chain has TRBV12-3 or TRBV12-4 and TRBJ1-5, with 8 bases fitting TRBD1. The CDR3 extends over 15 amino acids. Trimming removed 5 bases from V and 5 bases from J; junction bases left unmatched: 8. CDR3 sequence reads: CASSLQGELDQPQHF. As DNA, the CDR3 is TGTGCCAGCAGTCTACAGGGGGAGTTAGATCAGCCCCAGCATTTT.

At least ten counts were recorded for this clonotype. DNA for the CDR3: TGTGCCAGCAGTTCCGGCGGGGGACAGGGAACTAGCGGGACCTACAATGAGCAGTTCTTC. This encodes CASSSGGGQGTSGTYNEQFF. The rearrangement links TRBV2 to TRBJ2-1; possible D gene TRBD2, 10 bases. The CDR3 length is 20 residues. CDR1 is SNHLY, CDR2 FYNNEI, per germline. The ends were cut back, 5 bases at V and 2 bases at J, with 28 bases in the middle. Variable domain in full (rest from reference TRBV2 and TRBJ2-1): EPEVTQTPSHQVTQMGQEVILRCVPISNHLYFYWYRQILGQKVEFLVSFYNNEISEKSEIFDDQFSVERPDGSNFTLKIRSTKLEDSAMYFCASSSGGGQGTSGTYNEQFFGPGTRLTVL.